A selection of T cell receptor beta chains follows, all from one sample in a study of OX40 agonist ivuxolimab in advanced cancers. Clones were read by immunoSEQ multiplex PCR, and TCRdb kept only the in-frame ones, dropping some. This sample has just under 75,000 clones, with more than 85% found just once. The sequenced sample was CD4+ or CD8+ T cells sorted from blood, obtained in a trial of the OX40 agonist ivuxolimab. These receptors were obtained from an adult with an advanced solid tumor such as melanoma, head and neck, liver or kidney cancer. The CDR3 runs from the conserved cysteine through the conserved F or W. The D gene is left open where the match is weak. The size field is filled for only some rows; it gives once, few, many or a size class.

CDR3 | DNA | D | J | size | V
CASSWYSGNGEAFF | TGCGCCAGCAGCTGGTACAGTGGGAACGGTGAAGCTTTCTTT | - | TRBJ1-1 | - | TRBV5-1
CASSLRQLSNQPQHF | TGTGCCAGCAGCTTGAGGCAGTTGAGCAATCAGCCCCAGCATTTT | - | TRBJ1-5 | - | TRBV5-6
CASSPNYEQYF | TGTGCCAGCAGTCCCAACTACGAGCAGTACTTC | - | TRBJ2-7 | - | TRBV28
CASSSRDSTNYGYTF | TGTGCCAGTAGTAGCCGGGACAGCACTAACTATGGCTACACCTTC | TRBD1 | TRBJ1-2 | once | TRBV19
CASSQWMGQPQHF | TGTGCCAGCAGTCAATGGATGGGGCAGCCCCAGCATTTT | - | TRBJ1-5 | - | TRBV2
CSVRDRGFTEAFF | TGCAGCGTTCGAGACAGGGGATTCACTGAAGCTTTCTTT | TRBD1 | TRBJ1-1 | once | TRBV29-1
CASSAGTGSYEQYF | TGCGCCAGCAGCGCCGGGACAGGGTCCTACGAGCAGTACTTC | TRBD1 | TRBJ2-7 | - | TRBV10-2
CASSFSASNTGELFF | TGTGCCAGCAGTTTCTCAGCGTCGAACACCGGGGAGCTGTTTTTT | - | TRBJ2-2 | - | TRBV27
CASNQQAGEQYF | TGTGCCAGCAACCAACAGGCCGGCGAGCAGTACTTC | - | TRBJ2-7 | - | TRBV2
CASRLSQGTAGNTIYF | TGTGCCAGCCGCCTAAGTCAGGGGACGGCGGGAAACACCATATATTTT | - | TRBJ1-3 | - | TRBV18
CASSQDGTGVGNSPLHF | TGCGCCAGCAGCCAAGATGGGACAGGGGTCGGTAATTCACCCCTCCACTTT | TRBD1 | TRBJ1-6 | - | TRBV4-3
CASSRQGDEKLFF | TGTGCCAGCAGTAGACAGGGGGACGAAAAACTGTTTTTT | TRBD1 | TRBJ1-4 | - | TRBV27
CASSPPTYNEQFF | TGTGCCAGCTCACCACCAACCTACAATGAGCAGTTCTTC | - | TRBJ2-1 | - | TRBV18
CACQGGYNEQFF | TGTGCCTGCCAAGGGGGCTACAATGAGCAGTTCTTC | - | TRBJ2-1 | - | TRBV30
CASSRRQGADTGELFF | TGTGCCAGCAGCCGGAGACAGGGGGCCGATACCGGGGAGCTGTTTTTT | TRBD1 | TRBJ2-2 | once | TRBV5-5
CASSYDRLTEAFF | TGTGCCAGCAGCTACGACAGACTGACTGAAGCTTTCTTT | - | TRBJ1-1 | - | TRBV11-2
CASSPRGTGITGYTF | TGTGCCAGCAGCCCACGGGGGACAGGGATTACTGGCTACACCTTC | TRBD1 | TRBJ1-2 | - | TRBV7-9
CASSGDRRKQETQYF | TGCGCCAGCAGTGGAGACAGAAGAAAGCAAGAGACCCAGTACTTC | - | TRBJ2-5 | - | TRBV10-2
CASSGTISTDTQYF | TGTGCCAGCAGTGGGACGATTAGCACAGATACGCAGTATTTT | - | TRBJ2-3 | - | TRBV6-1
CASRSPGAGDSYEQYF | TGTGCCAGCAGGAGCCCGGGGGCCGGGGACTCCTACGAGCAGTACTTC | - | TRBJ2-7 | - | TRBV2
CASSLLGTSQETQYF | TGTGCCAGCAGCTTGCTCGGGACGTCACAAGAGACCCAGTACTTC | - | TRBJ2-5 | - | TRBV5-4
CASSVGQTQYF | TGTGCCAGCAGCGTAGGGCAGACCCAGTACTTC | - | TRBJ2-5 | - | TRBV9
CASSLRHLRQPSTDTQYF | TGCGCCAGCAGCTTGCGCCATTTGCGACAGCCAAGCACAGATACGCAGTATTTT | - | TRBJ2-3 | - | TRBV5-1
CASSLSGGTGELFF | TGTGCCAGCAGCCTTTCTGGGGGCACCGGGGAGCTGTTTTTT | - | TRBJ2-2 | - | TRBV9
CASSYDSIVGNTIYF | TGTGCCAGCAGCTATGATAGTATTGTTGGAAACACCATATATTTT | - | TRBJ1-3 | - | TRBV7-9
CASSYLAGFQETQYF | TGTGCCAGCAGTTACCTAGCGGGATTCCAAGAGACCCAGTACTTC | TRBD2 | TRBJ2-5 | - | TRBV5-4
CAIKAREYNEQFF | TGTGCCATCAAGGCTAGAGAGTACAATGAGCAGTTCTTC | - | TRBJ2-1 | - | TRBV10-3
CASSGRDRSYYGYTF | TGTGCCAGCAGCGGGAGGGACAGGTCATACTATGGCTACACCTTC | TRBD1 | TRBJ1-2 | - | TRBV9
CASSLYALADEQYF | TGTGCCAGCAGCTTATATGCGCTAGCGGACGAGCAGTACTTC | TRBD2 | TRBJ2-7 | - | TRBV7-9
CASSATGEGETQYF | TGTGCCAGCAGCGCGACAGGGGAGGGGGAGACCCAGTACTTC | - | TRBJ2-5 | - | TRBV7-7
CASSQAGLADNEQFF | TGCGCCAGCAGCCAAGCGGGACTAGCGGACAATGAGCAGTTCTTC | TRBD2 | TRBJ2-1 | - | TRBV4-3
CASGLGLGYQETQYF | TGTGCCAGCGGTCTGGGGTTGGGGTACCAAGAGACCCAGTACTTC | - | TRBJ2-5 | - | TRBV6-1
CASSYSRQHYEQYF | TGTGCCAGCAGTTACTCGCGACAGCACTACGAGCAGTACTTC | - | TRBJ2-7 | - | TRBV6-5
CASSLGGGRAADTQYF | TGCGCCAGCAGCTTGGGGGGCGGGAGGGCCGCAGATACGCAGTATTTT | TRBD2 | TRBJ2-3 | - | TRBV5-1
CASSCMRATNEKLFF | TGTGCCAGCAGTTGTATGAGGGCAACTAATGAAAAACTGTTTTTT | - | TRBJ1-4 | once | TRBV27
CASSLDRGREQYF | TGTGCCAGCAGCTTAGATCGGGGGAGAGAGCAGTACTTC | - | TRBJ2-7 | - | TRBV7-2
CASSYHNQPQHF | TGTGCCAGCAGTTACCACAATCAGCCCCAGCATTTT | - | TRBJ1-5 | - | TRBV27
CASSLVSGNYGYTF | TGCGCCAGCAGCTTGGTTTCTGGGAACTATGGCTACACCTTC | - | TRBJ1-2 | - | TRBV5-1
CASSPLRGHQPQHF | TGTGCCAGCAGCCCGCTACGGGGTCATCAGCCCCAGCATTTT | - | TRBJ1-5 | - | TRBV27